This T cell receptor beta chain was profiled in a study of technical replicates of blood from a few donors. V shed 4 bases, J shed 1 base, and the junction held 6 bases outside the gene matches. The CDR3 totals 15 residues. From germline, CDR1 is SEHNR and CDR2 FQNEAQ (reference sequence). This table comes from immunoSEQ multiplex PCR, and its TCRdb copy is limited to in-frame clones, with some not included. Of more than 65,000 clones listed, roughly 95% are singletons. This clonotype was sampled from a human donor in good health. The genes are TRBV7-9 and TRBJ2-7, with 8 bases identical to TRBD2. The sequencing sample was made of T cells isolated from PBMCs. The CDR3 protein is CASSYVTSVSYEQYF. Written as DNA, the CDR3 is TGTGCCAGCAGCTATGTGACTAGCGTATCCTACGAGCAGTACTTC.